This T cell receptor beta chain was recovered during a study of post-analysis software for immune sequencing data. Of note for this clonotype: Its target is unknown.

Tagging with unique molecular identifiers was a feature of the TCR beta cDNA libraries. MiXCR was run by TCRdb on the PCR reads, yielding one entry per CDR3 protein. The sample carries a few hundred thousand distinct CDR3 sequences, around 34% recorded once. Study observations and caveats: TRBV5-6, TRBV5-1 and TRBV20-1 belonged to a set of roughly five TRBV segments that were more frequent in patients than controls.

CDR3 size: 14 residues. V shed 1 base and J shed 8 bases, with 12 bases lying between them. Germline values: CDR1 SGHDT, CDR2 YYEEEE. Source material: blood. The rearrangement links TRBV5-6 to TRBJ1-4, with D possibly TRBD1 on 5 matching bases. The receptor's source is a girl aged 2 to 17 with multiple sclerosis. The DNA for the CDR3 is TGTGCCAGCAGCTTGTACCAGGGCGGAGAAAAACTGTTTTTT. Encoded protein: CASSLYQGGEKLFF.